A selection of T cell receptor beta chains follows, all from one sample in a study of blood T cell repertoires in COVID-19. The protocol was immunoSEQ multiplex PCR, while the TCRdb copy is restricted to in-frame clones and leaves out a portion. The profile shows about 200,000 clones, 70% to 80% of them singletons. What was sequenced was peripheral blood. The source is a man in his forties or fifties who had recovered from COVID-19. CDR3s leave out the opening cysteine and the closing phenylalanine or tryptophan. A D gene is named only where the DNA matches it firmly.

V	D	J	CDR3
TRBV7-6	TRBD1	TRBJ2-2	ASSLDRGPTGELF
TRBV19	NA	TRBJ1-2	ASSLQVLGDGYT
TRBV19	NA	TRBJ2-1	ASTPRETPYNEQF
TRBV28	TRBD2	TRBJ2-1	ASSLPAGGQF
TRBV28	NA	TRBJ2-5	ASSTQIQETQY
TRBV20-1	NA	TRBJ2-5	SANYQETQY
TRBV5-1	TRBD2	TRBJ2-5	ASGTSGRYETQY
TRBV18	NA	TRBJ2-7	ASSPRGYEQY
TRBV27	NA	TRBJ1-1	ASTQTGNTEAF
TRBV30	TRBD2	TRBJ2-7	ASNWAGGPREQY
TRBV9	NA	TRBJ2-1	ASSVTRFGSTQF
TRBV7-2	TRBD2	TRBJ2-3	ASSLGLAGFTDTQY
TRBV28	TRBD2	TRBJ2-7	ASSLSSGSPLRYEQY
TRBV11-2	NA	TRBJ1-2	ASSPRHTYGYT
TRBV6-5	TRBD2	TRBJ2-1	ASTRLAGAHNEQF
TRBV14	TRBD1	TRBJ2-3	ASSDRQGSDTQY
TRBV7-2	TRBD1	TRBJ2-2	ASSFTTGQGNTGELF
TRBV5-1	NA	TRBJ2-2	ASSLNPANTGELF
TRBV9	NA	TRBJ2-7	ASSLTGSEQY
TRBV4-3	TRBD1	TRBJ1-6	ASSQSGQGYSPLH
TRBV19	TRBD2	TRBJ2-2	ASSMFGLAGNDGELF
TRBV23-1	NA	TRBJ2-2	ASSQLKERSSSGELF
TRBV18	NA	TRBJ1-5	ASSPSAGDQPQH
TRBV2	TRBD2	TRBJ2-3	ASSVSGTSGITDTQY
TRBV2	NA	TRBJ1-5	ASYTGMSNQPQH
TRBV5-1	NA	TRBJ2-1	ASSLANGNEQF
TRBV19	TRBD1	TRBJ2-1	ASSTGQPEPSQF
TRBV29-1	NA	TRBJ1-5	SVAYSGHNQPQH
TRBV2	NA	TRBJ1-6	ASRQDGFNSPLH
TRBV10-3	TRBD2	TRBJ2-1	AISESLSGDYNEQF
TRBV27	TRBD1	TRBJ1-5	ASSTRTGNQPQH
TRBV6-5	NA	TRBJ2-7	ASSYSGAFSSYEQY
TRBV25-1	NA	TRBJ2-7	ASSERVAYEQY
TRBV19	NA	TRBJ1-1	ASSITADTEAF
TRBV27	NA	TRBJ2-6	ASSSRGEVTGANVLT
TRBV5-1	TRBD2	TRBJ2-1	ASSSKAGGPFEQF
TRBV4-1	NA	TRBJ2-2	ASSQDLFGLLKFTGELF
TRBV19	NA	TRBJ1-2	ASSRQAKPFNYGYT
TRBV6-2/TRBV6-3	TRBD1	TRBJ2-2	ASSYSKRDRAFTGELF
TRBV13	NA	TRBJ2-7	ASSARQGVLSGSIEQY
TRBV29-1	TRBD2	TRBJ2-3	SPRLAGSPDTQY
TRBV28	NA	TRBJ1-1	ASTLVGEVGTEAF
TRBV9	NA	TRBJ1-4	ASSGQVDEKLF
TRBV28	TRBD1	TRBJ1-5	ASSNHRGDQPQH
TRBV11-2	NA	TRBJ1-6	ASSPRIGDRYNSPLH
TRBV6-1	NA	TRBJ2-5	ASSESLSETQY
TRBV6-5	NA	TRBJ1-6	ASSYSVPPRALH
TRBV20-1	NA	TRBJ2-3	SASSIPPQY
TRBV27	NA	TRBJ2-2	ASSRSGNTGELF
TRBV5-5	NA	TRBJ2-1	ASSFGLNEQF
TRBV28	NA	TRBJ1-1	ASSFPSGGLEAF
TRBV6-5	TRBD2	TRBJ2-1	ASCRAGSTGGEQF
TRBV6-5	TRBD1	TRBJ1-2	ASSPGTAVGYT
TRBV27	NA	TRBJ2-1	ASSFSIDYDNEQF
TRBV18	TRBD1	TRBJ2-7	ASSLPGQGWYGSYEQY
TRBV5-4	NA	TRBJ2-1	ASSLGGRDNEQF
TRBV7-9	TRBD1	TRBJ1-1	ASSLLYGQGSTWFTEAF
TRBV19	TRBD1	TRBJ2-2	ASTTGRNTGELF
TRBV28	NA	TRBJ1-5	ASRLQYQPQH